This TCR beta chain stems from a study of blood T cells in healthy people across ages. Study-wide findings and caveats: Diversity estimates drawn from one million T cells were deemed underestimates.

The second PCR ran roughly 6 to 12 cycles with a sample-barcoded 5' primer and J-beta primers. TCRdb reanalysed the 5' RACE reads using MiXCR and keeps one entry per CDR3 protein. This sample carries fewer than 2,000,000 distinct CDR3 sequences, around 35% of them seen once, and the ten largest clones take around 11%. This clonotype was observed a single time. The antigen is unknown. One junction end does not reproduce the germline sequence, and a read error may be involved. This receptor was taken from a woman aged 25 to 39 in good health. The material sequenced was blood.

This chain's CDR3 is CASSPLGTSIYERFF. The CDR3, as DNA: TGTGCCAGCAGCCCTCTCGGGACTAGCATCTATGAGCGGTTCTTC. This sequence joins TRBV9 and TRBJ2-1; TRBD2 aligns across 9 bases. The CDR3 consists of 15 residues. Germline V gene lookup returns CDR1 SGDLS and CDR2 YYNGEE. Using reference TRBV9 and TRBJ2-1 for the parts outside the CDR3, the full variable domain is DSGVTQTPKHLITATGQRVTLRCSPRSGDLSVYWYQQSLDQGLQFLIQYYNGEERAKGNILERFSAQQFPDLHSELNLSSLELGDSALYFCASSPLGTSIYERFFGPGTRLTVL.